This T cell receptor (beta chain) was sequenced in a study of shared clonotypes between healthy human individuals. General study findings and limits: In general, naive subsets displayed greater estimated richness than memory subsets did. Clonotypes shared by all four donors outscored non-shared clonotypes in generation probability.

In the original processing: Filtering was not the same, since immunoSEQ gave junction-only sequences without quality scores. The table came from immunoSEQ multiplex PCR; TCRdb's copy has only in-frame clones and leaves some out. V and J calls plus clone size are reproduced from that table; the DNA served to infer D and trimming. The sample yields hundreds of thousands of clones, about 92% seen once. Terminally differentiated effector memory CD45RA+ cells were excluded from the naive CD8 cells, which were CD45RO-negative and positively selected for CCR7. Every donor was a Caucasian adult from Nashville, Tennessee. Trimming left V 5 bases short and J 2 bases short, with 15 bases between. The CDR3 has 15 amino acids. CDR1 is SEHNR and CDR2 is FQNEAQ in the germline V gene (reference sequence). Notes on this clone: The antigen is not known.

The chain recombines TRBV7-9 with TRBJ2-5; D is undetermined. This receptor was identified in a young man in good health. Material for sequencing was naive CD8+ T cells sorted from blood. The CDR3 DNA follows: TGTGCCAGCAGCCCACCGACGGTGATACAAGAGACCCAGTACTTC. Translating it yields CASSPPTVIQETQYF.